The T cell receptor beta chain under discussion was sequenced for a study of technical replicates of blood from several donors. Trimming stripped 0 bases from V and 5 bases from J, with 11 bases between. The CDR3 is made up of 15 amino acids. CDR1 SGHKS and CDR2 YYEKEE come from the germline V gene (reference sequence). Sequencing was performed with immunoSEQ multiplex PCR; in TCRdb, only in-frame clones are kept and a portion is missing. The sample comprises some 80,000 clones, 85% to 95% of which are singletons, and about 0.41% rests with the top ten. The chain employs TRBV5-5 and TRBJ2-2; D is unclear. Sequencing used T cells isolated from PBMCs. This receptor was obtained from a human donor in good health. The CDR3 nucleotides are TGTGCCAGCAGCTTGGTCCCAGAAATTACCGGGGAGCTGTTTTTT. As protein: CASSLVPEITGELFF. The full variable domain, completed using reference TRBV5-5 and TRBJ2-2, is DAGVTQSPTHLIKTRGQQVTLRCSPISGHKSVSWYQQVLGQGPQFIFQYYEKEERGRGNFPDRFSARQFPNYSSELNVNALLLGDSALYLCASSLVPEITGELFFGEGSRLTVL.